This TCR beta chain was found in a study of T cells expressing NK-cell markers. As for the study in general: Repertoire data for TCR beta were derived from sorted T cells (CD3+CD56+NKG2C+, CD3+CD56+NKG2C- and CD3+CD56-NKG2C+). Seven of the eight sequenced donors were classified as HCMV-seropositive, and one was classified as seronegative. Study-wide findings and caveats: Also leading the CD3+CD56-NKG2C+ fraction in a few donors were these clonotypes.

It was by 5'RACE template switching with UMIs that TCR beta cDNA was made. TCRdb reprocessed the 5' RACE reads and stores each CDR3 protein as one record, lacking DNA. The specimen's table records about 550,000 distinct CDR3 sequences. Concerning this clonotype: Antigen unknown.

The material sequenced was blood T cells: a sorted CD56 or NKG2C T cell subset, CD4+ or CD8+ T cells, or bulk PBMC T cells (not recorded which). This clonotype was obtained from a man aged 18 to 30 in good health.

The CDR3 loop is CASSGAEGDYGYTF. The chain combines TRBV2 with TRBJ1-2; TCRdb indicates TRBD1, and absent DNA this call remains unverified. CDR3 length: 14 amino acids. Germline CDR1 reads SNHLY; CDR2 reads FYNNEI.